This T cell receptor beta chain was found in a study of blood T cell repertoires in COVID-19. Study information: Collection of acute and convalescent COVID-19 samples took place in the United States, Italy and Spain. T cells, B-cell-depleted T cells, or PBMCs supplied cDNA or gDNA.

Study processing details: Scientists estimated how many nucleated cells there were by amplifying reference gene primers. Clones were sequenced by immunoSEQ multiplex PCR, and TCRdb holds only the in-frame ones, with some missing. The DNA was the basis for D and trimming; V, J and clone size are from that table. The sample holds 15,000 to 20,000 clones, about 85% seen once. The CDR3 is made up of 17 amino acids. From germline, CDR1 is SGHTA and CDR2 FQGNSA. Losses at the gene ends were 5 bases for V and 3 bases for J; bases not matched to a gene: 12. The rearrangement joins TRBV7-2 to TRBJ2-2; 7 nucleotides line up with TRBD2. This receptor was taken from an older man with acute or convalescent COVID-19. The sample taken for sequencing was peripheral blood. The chain's CDR3 is CASSTPRGGEHTGELFF. The CDR3, as DNA: TGTGCCAGCAGCACCCCCCGCGGGGGAGAGCACACCGGGGAGCTGTTTTTT.